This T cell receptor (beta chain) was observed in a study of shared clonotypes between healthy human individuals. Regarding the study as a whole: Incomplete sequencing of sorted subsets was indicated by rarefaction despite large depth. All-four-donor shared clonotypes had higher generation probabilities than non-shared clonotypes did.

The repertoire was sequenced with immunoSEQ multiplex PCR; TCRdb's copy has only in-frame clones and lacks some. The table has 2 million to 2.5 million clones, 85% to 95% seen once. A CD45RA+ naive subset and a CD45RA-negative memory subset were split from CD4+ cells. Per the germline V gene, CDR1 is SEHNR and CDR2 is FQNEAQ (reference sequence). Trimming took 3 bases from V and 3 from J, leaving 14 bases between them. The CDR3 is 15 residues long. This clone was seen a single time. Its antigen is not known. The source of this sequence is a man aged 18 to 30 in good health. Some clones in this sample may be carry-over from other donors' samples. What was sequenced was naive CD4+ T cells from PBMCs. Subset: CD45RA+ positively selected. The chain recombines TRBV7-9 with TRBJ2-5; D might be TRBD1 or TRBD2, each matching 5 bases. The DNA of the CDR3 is TGTGCCAGCAGCTTTCTCAGGGACGGGGAAGAGACCCAGTACTTC. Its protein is CASSFLRDGEETQYF.